This T cell receptor beta chain emerged from a study of CD8+ T cells in alopecia areata. Study results and limitations: Possibly as an HLA-related effect, TCR sharing across patients appeared less clear than in mice.

It was from PBMCs that CD4+ and CD8+ T cells were sorted. RNA was isolated and reverse transcribed to cDNA, the sequencing template. Sequenced by immunoSEQ multiplex PCR; TCRdb stores in-frame clones only, minus some. The sample has 110,000 to 150,000 clones, 58% seen once. With regard to this clone: Antigen unknown.

The starting material was CD4+ T cells sorted from blood, obtained at week 0. The receptor was isolated from a human donor with alopecia areata.

CDR3 sequence reads: CASSSRQGQETQYF. CDR3 DNA sequence: TGTGCCAGCAGCTCTCGACAGGGGCAAGAGACCCAGTACTTC. J is TRBJ2-5 and V is TRBV5-4, with TRBD1 matching over 8 bases. The CDR3 consists of 14 residues. V lost 3 bases, J lost 2 bases, and 3 bases stayed unmatched. Germline CDR1 SGHNT, CDR2 YYREEE (reference sequence).